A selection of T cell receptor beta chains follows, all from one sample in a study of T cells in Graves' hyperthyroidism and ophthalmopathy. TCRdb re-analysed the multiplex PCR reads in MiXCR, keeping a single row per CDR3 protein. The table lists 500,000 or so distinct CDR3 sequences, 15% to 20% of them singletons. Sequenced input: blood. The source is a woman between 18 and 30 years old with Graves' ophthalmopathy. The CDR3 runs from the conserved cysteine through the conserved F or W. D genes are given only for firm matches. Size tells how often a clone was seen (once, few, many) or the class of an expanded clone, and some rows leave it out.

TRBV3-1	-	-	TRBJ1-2	TGTGCCAGCAGCCAAGTAGGGCAGCTACCCGGCTACACCTTC	CASSQVGQLPGYTF
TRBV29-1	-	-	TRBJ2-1	TGCAGCGTTGAAGGGTTTGGGGGAGGCCGCTCCTACAATGAGCAGTTCTTC	CSVEGFGGGRSYNEQFF
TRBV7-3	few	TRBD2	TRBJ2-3	TGTGCCAGCAGCTTAATCTTGTTAGCGGGGGTGGTCGCAGATACGCAGTATTTT	CASSLILLAGVVADTQYF
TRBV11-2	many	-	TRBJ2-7	TGTGCCAGCAGCTTAGTAATGGTTACCTACGAGCAGTACTTC	CASSLVMVTYEQYF
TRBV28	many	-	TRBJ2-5	TGTGCCAGCAGTTATGAGACCCAGTACTTC	CASSYETQYF
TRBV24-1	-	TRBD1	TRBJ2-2	TGTGCCACCTCACGACGGGACAGGGACGCCGGGGAGCTGTTTTTT	CATSRRDRDAGELFF
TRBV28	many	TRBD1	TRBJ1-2	TGTGCCAGCAGAGATCCGGGACAGATCTATGGCTACACCTTC	CASRDPGQIYGYTF
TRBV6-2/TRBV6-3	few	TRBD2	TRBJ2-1	TGTGCCAGCAGTCATTACTTCCAAAGCGGGAGGTGGGTCAATGAGCAGTTCTTC	CASSHYFQSGRWVNEQFF
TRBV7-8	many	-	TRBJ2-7	TGTGCCAGCAGCCCCCCCCCCCAAGACGAGCAGTACTTC	CASSPPPQDEQYF
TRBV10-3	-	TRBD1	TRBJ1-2	TGTGCCATCAGTGAGAGGTGGGCAGGGGGAGACGGCTACACCTTC	CAISERWAGGDGYTF
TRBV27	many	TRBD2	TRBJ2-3	TGTGCCAGCAGTGCCGGGCTAGCGGTCTTAGATACGCAGTATTTT	CASSAGLAVLDTQYF
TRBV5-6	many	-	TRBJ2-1	TGTGCCAGCAGCTTGGTAGGGCCCATCTACAATGAGCAGTTCTTC	CASSLVGPIYNEQFF
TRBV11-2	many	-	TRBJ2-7	TGTGCCAGCAGCTTAGTTGGCAGTGACTACGAGCAGTACTTC	CASSLVGSDYEQYF
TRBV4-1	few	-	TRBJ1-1	TGCGCCAGCAGCCACCTTGTCGGGGGCTTCGGCACTGAAGCTTTCTTT	CASSHLVGGFGTEAFF
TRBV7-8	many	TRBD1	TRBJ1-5	TGTGCCAGCAGCTTGGAGACAGGGAGCAATCAGCCCCAGCATTTT	CASSLETGSNQPQHF
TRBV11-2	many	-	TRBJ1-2	TGTGCCAGCAGCGGCGGGCCCAACGGCTACACCTTC	CASSGGPNGYTF
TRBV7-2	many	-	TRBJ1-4	TGTGCCAGCAGCTTAGGGGGGCTCAGCGAAAAACTGTTTTTT	CASSLGGLSEKLFF
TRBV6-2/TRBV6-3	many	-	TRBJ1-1	TGTGCCAGCACCTGGGGGGGATCCCCGAACACTGAAGCTTTCTTT	CASTWGGSPNTEAFF
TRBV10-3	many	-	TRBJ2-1	TGTGCCATCAGTGAAAGACAAGAGAACTACAATGAGCAGTTCTTC	CAISERQENYNEQFF
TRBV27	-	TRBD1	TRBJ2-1	TGTGCCAGCAGTTTACTCGGTACCAGGGGGGAGCAGTTCTTC	CASSLLGTRGEQFF
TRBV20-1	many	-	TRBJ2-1	TGCAGTGGACTAGATTTGAATGAGCAGTTCTTC	CSGLDLNEQFF
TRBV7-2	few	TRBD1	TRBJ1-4	TGTGCCAGCAGCTCGACAGGGGCTAATGAAAAACTGTTTTTT	CASSSTGANEKLFF
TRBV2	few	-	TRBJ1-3	TGTGCCAGCAGTGGGACGGATCCCCACTCTGGAAACACCATATATTTT	CASSGTDPHSGNTIYF
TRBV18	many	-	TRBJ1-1	TGTGCCAGCTCACCCGCGGAAGTCGAAGCTTTCTTT	CASSPAEVEAFF
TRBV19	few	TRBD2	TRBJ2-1	TGTGCCAGTACCCAGGGACTAGCGGGCCACAATGAGCAGTTCTTC	CASTQGLAGHNEQFF
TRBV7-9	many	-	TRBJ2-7	TGTGCCAGCAGCTTAGCGGGAATAGGTGGACGGGACCGTAGCCGGGCCTACGAGCAGTACTTC	CASSLAGIGGRDRSRAYEQYF
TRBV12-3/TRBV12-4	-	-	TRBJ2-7	TGTGCCAGCAGTTTGCTTTTAGGGAACTACGAGCAGTACTTC	CASSLLLGNYEQYF
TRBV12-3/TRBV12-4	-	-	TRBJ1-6	TGTGCCAGCAGCCCCTCCCGTAGTTCACCCCTCCACTTT	CASSPSRSSPLHF
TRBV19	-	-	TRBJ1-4	TGTGCCAGTAGTAGACAGGCCCTCCCGGAGTCCGAAAAACTGTTTTTT	CASSRQALPESEKLFF
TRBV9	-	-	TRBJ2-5	TGTGCCAGCAGCGTGGGCGGGGTCGGGGAGACCCAGTACTTC	CASSVGGVGETQYF
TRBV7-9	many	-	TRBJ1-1	TGTGCCAGCAGCTTAGCGCAAGGTTTGAACACTGAAGCTTTCTTT	CASSLAQGLNTEAFF
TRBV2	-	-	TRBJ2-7	TGTGCCAGCAGTGGCGACAGGTTCATGTACGAGCAGTACTTC	CASSGDRFMYEQYF
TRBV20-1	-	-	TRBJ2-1	TGCAGTGCTAGATCGGGGACACACATCTCCTACAATGAGCAGTTCTTC	CSARSGTHISYNEQFF
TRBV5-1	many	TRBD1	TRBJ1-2	TGCGCCAGCAGCGAGAGGGACAGCGGGAATGGCTACACCTTC	CASSERDSGNGYTF
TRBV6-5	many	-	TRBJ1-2	TGTGCCAGCAGTTACCGGGCAGAGTACTATGGCTACACCTTC	CASSYRAEYYGYTF
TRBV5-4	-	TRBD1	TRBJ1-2	TGTGCCAGCAGCTTTCTGGGGACAGGGGAATATGGCTACACCTTC	CASSFLGTGEYGYTF
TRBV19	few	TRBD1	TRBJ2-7	TGTGCCAGTAGCGCCGCCCAGGGACAGGGCGCCTACGAGCAGTACTTC	CASSAAQGQGAYEQYF
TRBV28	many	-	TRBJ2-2	TGTGCCAGCAGTTTCTTCTCAGGGGGGGCCACGAACACCGGGGAGCTGTTTTTT	CASSFFSGGATNTGELFF
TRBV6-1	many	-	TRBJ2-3	TGTGCCAGCAGTAGGAGACAGGAGGCTAGCACAGATACGCAGTATTTT	CASSRRQEASTDTQYF
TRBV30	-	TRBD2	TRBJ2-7	TGTGCCTGGAGTGTACTTGCGGGAGGGGGAGAGCAGTACTTC	CAWSVLAGGGEQYF
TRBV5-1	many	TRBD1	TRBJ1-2	TGCGCCAGCAGACGGACAGGGACTTTTGGCTACACCTTC	CASRRTGTFGYTF
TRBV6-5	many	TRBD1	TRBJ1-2	TGTGCCAGCAGTTACTCCGGGACAGTATATGGCTACACCTTC	CASSYSGTVYGYTF
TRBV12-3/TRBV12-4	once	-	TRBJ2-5	TGTGCCAGCAGTTTAGGAGGACACCCTCACCAAGAGACCCAGTACTTC	CASSLGGHPHQETQYF
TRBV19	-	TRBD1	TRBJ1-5	TGTGCCAGTAGCGCCTCGGACAGGGTGCGCCAGCCCCAGCATTTT	CASSASDRVRQPQHF
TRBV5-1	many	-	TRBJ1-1	TGCGCCAGCAGCTTGAACAGGGTGGAGAACACTGAAGCTTTCTTT	CASSLNRVENTEAFF
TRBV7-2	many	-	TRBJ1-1	TGTGCCAGCAGCTCAGGGATCACTGAAGCTTTCTTT	CASSSGITEAFF
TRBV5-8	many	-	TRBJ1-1	TGTGCCAGCAGCTTGAGAGGACTCGGATGGACACCCCAGAACACTGAAGCTTTCTTT	CASSLRGLGWTPQNTEAFF
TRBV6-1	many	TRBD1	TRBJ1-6	TGTGCCAGCCGGACAGGGGTAGGAATTAATTCACCCCTCCACTTT	CASRTGVGINSPLHF
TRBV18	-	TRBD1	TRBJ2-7	TGTGCCAGCTCACCACCGTCGGGACAGGGGGGTACCTACGAGCAGTACTTC	CASSPPSGQGGTYEQYF
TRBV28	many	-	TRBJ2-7	TGTGCCAGCAGTCCCCCCCAGAGGTCGCCCTACTACGAGCAGTACTTC	CASSPPQRSPYYEQYF
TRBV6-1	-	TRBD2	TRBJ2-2	TGTGCCCGCAGTGGACTAGCGGTGAACACCGGGGAGCTGTTTTTT	CARSGLAVNTGELFF
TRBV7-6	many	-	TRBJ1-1	TGTGCCAGCAGCTTAGGAGTTCACACTGAAGCTTTCTTT	CASSLGVHTEAFF
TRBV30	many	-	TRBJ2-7	TGTGCCTGGAGTGTTGGACGGGGATCCTACGAGCAGTACTTC	CAWSVGRGSYEQYF
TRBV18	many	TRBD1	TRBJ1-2	TGTGCCAGCTCACGGGGACAGGGGGATGGCTACACCTTC	CASSRGQGDGYTF